Included here is one T cell receptor (beta chain) sequence, with context. The V and J ends lost 2 bases and 5 bases, in that order; junction bases with no gene match: 7. Germline V gene data show CDR1 as LGHNA and CDR2 as YNFKEQ. This CDR3 is built from 17 residues. The method was immunoSEQ multiplex PCR; TCRdb's version includes in-frame clones alone and lacks a portion of them. The sample consists of approximately 170,000 clones, roughly 85% of them appearing once. This entry comes from a study of T cell responses to AZD1222 COVID-19 vaccine. The receptor's source is an adult who received the AZD1222 COVID-19 vaccine. The gene calls are TRBV4-2 and TRBJ2-5; the match to TRBD2 covers 14 bases. This material consisted of peripheral blood, taken 28 days after the second AZD1222 dose. The CDR3 spells CASSQRTSGGSGETQYF. The CDR3 nucleotides are TGTGCCAGCAGCCAACGGACTAGCGGGGGGTCAGGGGAGACCCAGTACTTC.